This T cell receptor (beta chain) was captured by sequencing in a study of OX40 agonist ivuxolimab in advanced cancers. The CDR3 extends over 11 amino acids. The ends were cut back, 4 bases at V and 5 bases at J, with 6 bases in the middle. Looked up from germline, CDR1 is SGDLS and CDR2 is YYNGEE. The assay was immunoSEQ multiplex PCR, and TCRdb's table has in-frame clones only and misses some. The sample includes about 79,000 clones, about 90% of them seen just once. The sample here was CD4+ or CD8+ T cells sorted from blood, taken in a trial of the OX40 agonist ivuxolimab. The chain recombines TRBV9 with TRBJ2-5, with D unresolved. This sequence originates from an adult with an advanced solid tumor such as melanoma, head and neck, liver or kidney cancer. CDR3 in DNA: TGTGCCAGCAGCCCCGGGGAGACCCAGTACTTC. The encoded protein is CASSPGETQYF. The variable domain in full, with the rest retrieved from reference TRBV9 and TRBJ2-5, is DSGVTQTPKHLITATGQRVTLRCSPRSGDLSVYWYQQSLDQGLQFLIQYYNGEERAKGNILERFSAQQFPDLHSELNLSSLELGDSALYFCASSPGETQYFGPGTRLLVL.